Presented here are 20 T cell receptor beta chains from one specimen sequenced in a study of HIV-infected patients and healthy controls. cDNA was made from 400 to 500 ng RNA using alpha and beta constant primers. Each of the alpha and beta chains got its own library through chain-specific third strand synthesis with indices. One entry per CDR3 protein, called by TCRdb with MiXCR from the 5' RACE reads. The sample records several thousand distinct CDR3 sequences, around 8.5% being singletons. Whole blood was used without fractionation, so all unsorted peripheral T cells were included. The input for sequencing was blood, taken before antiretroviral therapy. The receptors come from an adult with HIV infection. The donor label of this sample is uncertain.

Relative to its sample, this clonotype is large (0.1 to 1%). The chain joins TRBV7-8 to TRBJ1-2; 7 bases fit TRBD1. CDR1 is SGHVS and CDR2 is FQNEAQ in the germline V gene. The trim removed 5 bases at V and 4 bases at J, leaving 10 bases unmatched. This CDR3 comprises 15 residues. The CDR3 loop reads CASSKDRALSYGYTF. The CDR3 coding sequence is TGTGCCAGCAGCAAAGACAGGGCCTTGAGCTATGGCTACACCTTC.

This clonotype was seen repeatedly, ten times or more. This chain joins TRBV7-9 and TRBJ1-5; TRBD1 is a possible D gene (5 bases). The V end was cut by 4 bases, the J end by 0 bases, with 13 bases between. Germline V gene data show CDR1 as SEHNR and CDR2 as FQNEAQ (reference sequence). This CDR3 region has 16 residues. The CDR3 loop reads CASSSGRGGSNQPQHF. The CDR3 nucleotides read TGTGCCAGCAGCTCGGGGAGGGGAGGTAGCAATCAGCCCCAGCATTTT.

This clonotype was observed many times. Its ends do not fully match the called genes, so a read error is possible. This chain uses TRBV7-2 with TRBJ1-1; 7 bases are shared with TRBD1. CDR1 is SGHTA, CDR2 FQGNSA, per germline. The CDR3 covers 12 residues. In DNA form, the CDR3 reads TGTGCCAGCAGCTGGGGACAGCCTGAGGCTTTCTTT. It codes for CASSWGQPEAFF.

CDR3: CASRRSGANEQFF. The CDR3 DNA reads as TGCGCCAGCAGACGCTCCGGCGCAAATGAGCAGTTCTTC. V gene TRBV10-1 combines with J gene TRBJ2-1; D is unclear. Germline values: CDR1 WNHNN, CDR2 SYGVQD (reference sequence). The CDR3 loop spans 13 amino acids. Trimming pared 6 bases from V and 7 bases from J, leaving 13 bases between.

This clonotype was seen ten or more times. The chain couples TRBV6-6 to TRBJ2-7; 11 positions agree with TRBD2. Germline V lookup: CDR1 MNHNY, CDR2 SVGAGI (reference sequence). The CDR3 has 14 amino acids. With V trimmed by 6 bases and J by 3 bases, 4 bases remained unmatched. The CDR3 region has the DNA TGTGCCAGCAGCCTGACTAGCGGGAACTACGAGCAGTACTTC. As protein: CASSLTSGNYEQYF.

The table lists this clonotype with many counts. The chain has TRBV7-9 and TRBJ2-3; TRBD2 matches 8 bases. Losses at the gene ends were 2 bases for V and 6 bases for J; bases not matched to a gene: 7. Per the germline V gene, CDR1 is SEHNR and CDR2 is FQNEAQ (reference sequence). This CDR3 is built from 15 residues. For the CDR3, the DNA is TGTGCCAGCAGCTTAAGTATAGCGGGATCGGATACGCAGTATTTT. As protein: CASSLSIAGSDTQYF. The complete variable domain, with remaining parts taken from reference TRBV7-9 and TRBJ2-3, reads DTGVSQNPRHKITKRGQNVTFRCDPISEHNRLYWYRQTLGQGPEFLTYFQNEAQLEKSRLLSDRFSAERPKGSFSTLEIQRTEQGDSAMYLCASSLSIAGSDTQYFGPGTRLTVL.

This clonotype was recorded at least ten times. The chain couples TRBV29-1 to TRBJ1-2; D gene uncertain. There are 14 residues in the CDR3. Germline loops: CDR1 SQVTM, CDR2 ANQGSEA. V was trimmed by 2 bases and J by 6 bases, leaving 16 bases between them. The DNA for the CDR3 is TGCAGCGTTGAAATGGTTCGCCGGTCGAATGGCTACACCTTC. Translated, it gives CSVEMVRRSNGYTF.

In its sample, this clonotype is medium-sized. CDR3 sequence reads: CASSLPRETQYF. In DNA, the CDR3 is TGTGCCAGCAGCTTACCTAGAGAGACCCAGTACTTC. The chain combines TRBV11-2 with TRBJ2-5; D is uncertain. Trimming took off 2 bases at V and 4 bases at J, with 5 bases between the two ends. The CDR3 covers 12 residues. The V gene's germline CDR1 is SGHAT and CDR2 FQNNGV.

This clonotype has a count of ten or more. The CDR3 DNA follows: TGTGCCAGCAGCTTAGTAATCCCGGGACAGGGGCCGACCGGGACGGATACGCAGTATTTT. Translation: CASSLVIPGQGPTGTDTQYF. The chain has TRBV7-9 and TRBJ2-3, with 10 bases fitting TRBD1. Trimming at V came to 1 base and at J to 6 bases, leaving 19 bases not matched to a gene. The CDR3 length is 20 residues. Per the germline V gene, CDR1 is SEHNR and CDR2 is FQNEAQ (reference sequence).

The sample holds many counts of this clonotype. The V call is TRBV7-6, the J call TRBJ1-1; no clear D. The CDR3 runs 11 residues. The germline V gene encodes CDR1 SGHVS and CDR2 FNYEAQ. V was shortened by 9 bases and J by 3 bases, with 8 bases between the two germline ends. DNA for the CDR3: TGTGCCAGGAAGCTGCACACTGAAGCTTTCTTT. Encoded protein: CARKLHTEAFF.

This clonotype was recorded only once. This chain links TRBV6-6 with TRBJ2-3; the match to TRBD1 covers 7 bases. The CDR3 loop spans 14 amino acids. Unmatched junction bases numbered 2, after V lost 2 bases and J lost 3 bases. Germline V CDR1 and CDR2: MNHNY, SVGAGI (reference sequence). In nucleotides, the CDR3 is TGTGCCAGCAGTTACGAGGGGGCGACAGATACGCAGTATTTT. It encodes CASSYEGATDTQYF.

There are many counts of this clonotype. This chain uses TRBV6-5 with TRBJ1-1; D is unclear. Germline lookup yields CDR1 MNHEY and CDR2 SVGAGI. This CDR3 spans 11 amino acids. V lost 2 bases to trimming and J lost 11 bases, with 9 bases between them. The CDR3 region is CASSYKGWAFF. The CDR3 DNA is TGTGCCAGCAGTTACAAGGGATGGGCTTTCTTT.

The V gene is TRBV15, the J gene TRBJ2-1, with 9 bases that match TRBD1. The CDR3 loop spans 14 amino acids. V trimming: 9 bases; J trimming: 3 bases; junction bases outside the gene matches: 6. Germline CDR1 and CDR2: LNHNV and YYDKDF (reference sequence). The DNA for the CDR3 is TGTGCCACTCGCCGGGACAGGGACTACAATGAGCAGTTCTTC. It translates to CATRRDRDYNEQFF.

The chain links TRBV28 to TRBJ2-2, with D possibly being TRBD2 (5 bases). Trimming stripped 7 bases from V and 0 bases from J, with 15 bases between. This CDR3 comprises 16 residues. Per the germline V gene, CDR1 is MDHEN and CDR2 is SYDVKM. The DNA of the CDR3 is TGTGCCAGCAACTTCCTGACTAAAGCGAACACCGGGGAGCTGTTTTTT. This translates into CASNFLTKANTGELFF.

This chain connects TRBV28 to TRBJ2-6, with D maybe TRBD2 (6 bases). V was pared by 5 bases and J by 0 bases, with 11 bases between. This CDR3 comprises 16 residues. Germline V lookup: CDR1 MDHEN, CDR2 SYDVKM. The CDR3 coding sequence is TGTGCCAGCAGTCCCTGGGGGGACTCTGGGGCCAACGTCCTGACTTTC. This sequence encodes CASSPWGDSGANVLTF.

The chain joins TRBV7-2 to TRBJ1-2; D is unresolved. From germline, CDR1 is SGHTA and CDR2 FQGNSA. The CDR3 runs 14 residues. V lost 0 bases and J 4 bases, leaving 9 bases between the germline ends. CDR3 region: CASSLASSLYGYTF. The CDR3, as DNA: TGTGCCAGCAGCTTAGCCTCCAGCCTCTATGGCTACACCTTC.

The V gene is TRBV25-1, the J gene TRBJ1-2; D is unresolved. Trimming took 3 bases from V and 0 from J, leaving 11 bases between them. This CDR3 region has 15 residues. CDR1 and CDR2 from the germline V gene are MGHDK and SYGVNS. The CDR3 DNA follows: TGTGCCAGCAGTGATTACGGACCCTCTAACTATGGCTACACCTTC. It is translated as CASSDYGPSNYGYTF.

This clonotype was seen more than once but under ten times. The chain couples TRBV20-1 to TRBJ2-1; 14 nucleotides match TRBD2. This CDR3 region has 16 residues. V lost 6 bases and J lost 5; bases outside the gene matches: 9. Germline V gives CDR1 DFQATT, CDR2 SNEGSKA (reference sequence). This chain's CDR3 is CSAIGLAGGNNNEQFF. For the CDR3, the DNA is TGCAGTGCCATTGGACTAGCGGGAGGAAACAACAATGAGCAGTTCTTC.

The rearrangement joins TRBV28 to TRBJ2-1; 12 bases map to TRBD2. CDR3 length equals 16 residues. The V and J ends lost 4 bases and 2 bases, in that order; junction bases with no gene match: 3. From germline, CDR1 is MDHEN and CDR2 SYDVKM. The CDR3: CASSWRTSGTYNEQFF. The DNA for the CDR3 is TGTGCCAGCAGTTGGCGGACTAGCGGGACCTACAATGAGCAGTTCTTC. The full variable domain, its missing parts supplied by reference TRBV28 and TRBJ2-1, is DVKVTQSSRYLVKRTGEKVFLECVQDMDHENMFWYRQDPGLGLRLIYFSYDVKMKEKGDIPEGYSVSREKKERFSLILESASTNQTSMYLCASSWRTSGTYNEQFFGPGTRLTVL.

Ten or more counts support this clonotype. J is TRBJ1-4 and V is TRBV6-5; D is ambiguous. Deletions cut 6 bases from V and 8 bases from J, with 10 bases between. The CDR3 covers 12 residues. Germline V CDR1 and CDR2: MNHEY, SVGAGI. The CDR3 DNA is TGTGCCAGCAGAACGACGGAAGAAAAACTGTTTTTT. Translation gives CASRTTEEKLFF.